Following are 18 T cell receptor beta chains from one sample sequenced in a study of T cells in Graves' hyperthyroidism and ophthalmopathy. It was RNA transcripts that yielded the amplified TCR beta CDR3 regions. Carried out on the TCR CDR3, a first-round RT-PCR used the HTBI primer set. Each CDR3 protein gets one entry after TCRdb re-called the multiplex PCR reads with MiXCR. The sample comprises roughly 570,000 distinct CDR3 sequences, around 42% of which are singletons, and around 7.7% rests with the top ten. Sample: peripheral blood or thyroid tissue (not recorded which). These receptor sequences come from a woman between 18 and 30 years old with Graves' hyperthyroidism.

In regard to this clonotype: This may stem from a read error, because a much larger clone lies one nucleotide away. The V call is TRBV4-1, the J call TRBJ1-1, with 9 bases aligning to TRBD1. The CDR3 extends over 18 amino acids. CDR1 and CDR2 (germline): MGHRA, YSYEKL. The CDR3, as DNA: TGCGCCAGCAGCCAACGAGCCCTTCGCCGGGACAGGGACACTGGAGCTTTCTTT. Amino acids: CASSQRALRRDRDTGAFF.

The chain combines TRBV7-2 with TRBJ1-5; D is unclear. Between the trimmed V and J ends, which lost 4 bases and 14 bases, there was a span of 18 bases. This CDR3 is 13 amino acids long. Germline assignment: CDR1 SGHTA and CDR2 FQGNSA. The DNA for the CDR3 is TGTGCCAGCAGCTCCCCGGCTCTCGCCTACGAGCATTTT. This sequence encodes CASSSPALAYEHF.

The chain combines TRBV15 with TRBJ2-5; D may be TRBD1 or TRBD2 (5 bases each). Looked up from germline, CDR1 is LNHNV and CDR2 is YYDKDF (reference sequence). V lost 3 bases to trimming and J lost 9 bases, with 17 bases between them. This CDR3 region has 14 residues. CDR3 nucleotide sequence: TGTGCCACCAGCAGGGGAGACAGCAATCAGCCCCAGTACTTC. Translating gives CATSRGDSNQPQYF. Filled out from reference TRBV15 and TRBJ2-5, the complete variable domain reads DAMVIQNPRYQVTQFGKPVTLSCSQTLNHNVMYWYQQKSSQAPKLLFHYYDKDFNNEADTPDNFQSRRPNTSFCFLDIRSPGLGDTAMYLCATSRGDSNQPQYFGPGTRLLVL.

The gene calls are TRBV2 and TRBJ1-2; D remains ambiguous. The V end lost 5 bases, the J end lost 2 bases, and 9 bases lay between the germline ends. This CDR3 is built from 13 residues. The germline gives CDR1 SNHLY, CDR2 FYNNEI. The CDR3 nucleotides are TGTGCCAGCAGTTCCGGCCCAAACTATGGCTACACCTTC. It codes for CASSSGPNYGYTF. Based on the CDR3 plus reference TRBV2 and TRBJ1-2, the full variable domain is EPEVTQTPSHQVTQMGQEVILRCVPISNHLYFYWYRQILGQKVEFLVSFYNNEISEKSEIFDDQFSVERPDGSNFTLKIRSTKLEDSAMYFCASSSGPNYGYTFGSGTRLTVV.

The J gene is TRBJ2-7, the V gene TRBV20-1, with D possibly matching TRBD1 (6 bases). The CDR3 spans 14 residues. Germline V CDR1 and CDR2: DFQATT, SNEGSKA (reference sequence). Trimming cost V 1 base and J 2 bases, with 12 bases left between them. CDR3 residues: CSARAQGMAYEQYF. For the CDR3, the DNA is TGCAGTGCTAGAGCACAGGGTATGGCCTACGAGCAGTACTTC.

The chain combines TRBV7-8 with TRBJ2-2, with 9 bases aligning to TRBD1. The germline gives CDR1 SGHVS, CDR2 FQNEAQ. The J segment lost 1 base and the V segment lost 8 bases, leaving 8 bases of the junction unmatched. CDR3 length equals 16 residues. The CDR3 bases are TGTGCCAGCGTTTACGGGACAGGGAAGAACACCGGGGAGCTGTTTTTT. This codes for CASVYGTGKNTGELFF.

This clonotype was observed a single time. This sequence joins TRBV7-9 and TRBJ1-2; 10 nucleotides line up with TRBD1. The V gene's germline CDR1 is SEHNR and CDR2 FQNEAQ (reference sequence). The V and J ends lost 0 bases and 6 bases, in that order; junction bases with no gene match: 7. This CDR3 region has 16 residues. In nucleotides, the CDR3 is TGTGCCAGCAGCTTAGCGTGGGACAGGGGAGACAATGGCTACACCTTC. Translating gives CASSLAWDRGDNGYTF. The full variable domain, rest sourced from reference TRBV7-9 and TRBJ1-2, is DTGVSQNPRHKITKRGQNVTFRCDPISEHNRLYWYRQTLGQGPEFLTYFQNEAQLEKSRLLSDRFSAERPKGSFSTLEIQRTEQGDSAMYLCASSLAWDRGDNGYTFGSGTRLTVV.

The table lists this clonotype with many counts. The chain joins TRBV12-3 or TRBV12-4 to TRBJ1-1; 11 bases are a match to TRBD1. The CDR3 runs 14 residues. Trimming at V came to 1 base and at J to 6 bases, leaving 1 base not matched to a gene. The CDR3, as DNA: TGTGCCAGCAGTTTAGTGGGACAGGGGGCTGAAGCTTTCTTT. This encodes CASSLVGQGAEAFF.

This clonotype has just one count. This sequence joins TRBV11-1 and TRBJ2-5; 7 nucleotides align to TRBD1. There are 13 residues in the CDR3. Unmatched junction bases numbered 6, after V lost 6 bases and J lost 5 bases. The germline gives CDR1 SGHAT, CDR2 FQDESV (reference sequence). Here the CDR3 DNA reads TGTGCCAGCAGTCGACAGGGAGCCGAGACCCAGTACTTC. Protein product: CASSRQGAETQYF.

Comment on this clonotype: This may be a read error: a much more frequent sequence differs by one nucleotide. The chain combines TRBV19 with TRBJ1-5; 8 positions agree with TRBD1. J was trimmed by 2 bases and V by 3 bases; bases with no gene match: 9. The CDR3 runs 17 residues. The germline V gene encodes CDR1 LNHDA and CDR2 SQIVND (reference sequence). The CDR3 loop reads CASSITRGPYGNQPQHF. The CDR3 DNA reads TGTGCCAGTAGTATCACCAGGGGGCCCTATGGCAATCAGCCCCAGCATTTT.

This clonotype was recorded many times. The chain uses TRBV20-1 and TRBJ2-5; 11 bases align to TRBD2. V gave up 0 bases and J gave up 3 bases; unmatched junction bases: 3. CDR1 is DFQATT and CDR2 is SNEGSKA in the germline V gene (reference sequence). This CDR3 spans 15 amino acids. The CDR3 protein is CSARDEGLAEETQYF. In DNA, the CDR3 is TGCAGTGCTAGAGATGAGGGACTAGCGGAAGAGACCCAGTACTTC.

This clonotype was recorded many times. The chain has TRBV12-5 and TRBJ1-1; 9 positions agree with TRBD1. From germline, CDR1 is LGHNT and CDR2 FRNRAP. V was clipped by 5 bases and J by 4 bases; unmatched bases: 5. The CDR3 has 14 amino acids. The CDR3 here is CASGMTGGGTEAFF. CDR3 nucleotide sequence: TGTGCTAGTGGTATGACAGGGGGTGGCACTGAAGCTTTCTTT.

Many counts were recorded for this clonotype. The chain recombines TRBV7-8 with TRBJ1-3; D is ambiguous. Germline CDR1 and CDR2: SGHVS and FQNEAQ. The V end lost 2 bases, the J end lost 0 bases, and 5 bases lay between the germline ends. The CDR3 spans 14 residues. CDR3 loop: CASSLLGSGNTIYF. CDR3 in DNA: TGTGCCAGCAGCTTATTGGGCTCTGGAAACACCATATATTTT.

J is TRBJ2-7 and V is TRBV20-1, with a weak D call TRBD1 (6 bases). Gene TRBJ2-1 matches the end of the DNA better, so the J call may be wrong. The CDR3 has 16 amino acids. The germline gives CDR1 DFQATT, CDR2 SNEGSKA (reference sequence). The CDR3, as DNA: TGCAGTGCTAGTTCTTGGCAGGGGAGCTCCTACAATGAGCAGTTCTTC. Its translation is CSASSWQGSSYNEQFF.

The chain is built from TRBV29-1 and TRBJ1-4; TRBD1 might be the D (5 bases). The CDR3 sequence is 13 residues long. The ends were cut back, 8 bases at V and 5 bases at J, with 15 bases in the middle. Germline CDR1 is SQVTM and CDR2 is ANQGSEA. The CDR3 DNA is TGCAGCCACGCGGGGGACTACAATGAAAAACTGTTTTTT. Amino acids: CSHAGDYNEKLFF.

The J gene is TRBJ1-4, the V gene TRBV30, with 7 bases that match TRBD1. J was trimmed by 5 bases and V by 4 bases; bases with no gene match: 7. Germline loops: CDR1 GTSNPN, CDR2 SVGIG (reference sequence). The CDR3 has 14 residues. This CDR3 is CAWNMRGGNEKLFF. The CDR3 nucleotides are TGTGCCTGGAACATGCGAGGGGGCAATGAAAAACTGTTTTTT.

The chain combines TRBV25-1 with TRBJ1-5; 7 positions match TRBD1. This CDR3 spans 17 amino acids. CDR1 and CDR2 (germline): MGHDK, SYGVNS. Trimming took 3 bases from V and 1 from J; bases not matched to a gene: 9. This chain's CDR3 is CASSDAPGGMSNQPQHF. CDR3 bases: TGTGCCAGCAGTGACGCTCCAGGGGGAATGAGCAATCAGCCCCAGCATTTT.

This clonotype was seen a handful of times. This sequence joins TRBV7-3 and TRBJ2-2, with 9 bases identical to TRBD1. Unmatched junction bases numbered 5, after V lost 6 bases and J lost 6 bases. The germline V gene encodes CDR1 SGHTA and CDR2 FQGTGA. The length of the CDR3 is 14 residues. Written as DNA, the CDR3 is TGTGCCAGCAGAGACAGGGGGGTCGCCGGGGAGCTGTTTTTT. Protein: CASRDRGVAGELFF.